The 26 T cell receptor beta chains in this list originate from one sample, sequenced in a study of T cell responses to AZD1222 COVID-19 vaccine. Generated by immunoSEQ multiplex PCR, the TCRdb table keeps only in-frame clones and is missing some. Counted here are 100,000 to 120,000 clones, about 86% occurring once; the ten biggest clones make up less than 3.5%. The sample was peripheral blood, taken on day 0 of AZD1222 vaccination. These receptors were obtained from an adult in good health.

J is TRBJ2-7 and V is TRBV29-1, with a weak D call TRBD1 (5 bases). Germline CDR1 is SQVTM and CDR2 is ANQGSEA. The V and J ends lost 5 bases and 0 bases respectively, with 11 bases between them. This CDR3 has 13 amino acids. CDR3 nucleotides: TGCAGCGTTCCAGGGCCGAGCTCCTACGAGCAGTACTTC. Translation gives CSVPGPSSYEQYF.

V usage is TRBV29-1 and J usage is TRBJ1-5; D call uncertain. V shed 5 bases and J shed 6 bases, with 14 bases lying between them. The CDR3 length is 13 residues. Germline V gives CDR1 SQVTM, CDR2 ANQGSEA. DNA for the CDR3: TGCAGCGTTACCTCGAGCCTGTCTCAGCCCCAGCATTTT. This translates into CSVTSSLSQPQHF. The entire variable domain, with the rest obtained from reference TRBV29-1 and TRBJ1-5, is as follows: SAVISQKPSRDICQRGTSLTIQCQVDSQVTMMFWYRQQPGQSLTLIATANQGSEATYESGFVIDKFPISRPNLTFSTLTVSNMSPEDSSIYLCSVTSSLSQPQHFGDGTRLSIL.

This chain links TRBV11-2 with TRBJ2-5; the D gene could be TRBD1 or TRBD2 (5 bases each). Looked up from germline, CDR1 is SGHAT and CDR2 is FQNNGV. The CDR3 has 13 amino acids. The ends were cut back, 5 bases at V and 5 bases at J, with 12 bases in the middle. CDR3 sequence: CASSLGVKETQYF. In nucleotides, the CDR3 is TGTGCCAGCAGCCTGGGGGTTAAGGAGACCCAGTACTTC.

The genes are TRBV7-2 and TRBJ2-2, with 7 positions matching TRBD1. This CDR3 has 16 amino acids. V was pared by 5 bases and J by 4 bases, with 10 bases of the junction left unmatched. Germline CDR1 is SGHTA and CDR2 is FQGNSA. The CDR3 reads CASSPPTGVGTGELFF. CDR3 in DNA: TGTGCCAGCAGCCCTCCCACAGGGGTTGGCACCGGGGAGCTGTTTTTT.

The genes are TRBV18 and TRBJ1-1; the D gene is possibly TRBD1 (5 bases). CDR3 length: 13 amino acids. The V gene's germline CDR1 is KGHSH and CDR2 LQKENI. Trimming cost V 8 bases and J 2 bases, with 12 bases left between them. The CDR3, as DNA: TGTGCCAGCGTCAGGGAGAGTAACACTGAAGCTTTCTTT. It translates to CASVRESNTEAFF.

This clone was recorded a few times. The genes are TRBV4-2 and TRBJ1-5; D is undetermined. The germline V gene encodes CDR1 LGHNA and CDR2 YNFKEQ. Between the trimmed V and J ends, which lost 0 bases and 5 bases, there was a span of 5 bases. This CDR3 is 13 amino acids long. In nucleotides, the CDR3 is TGTGCCAGCAGCCAAGATGGGGATCAGCCCCAGCATTTT. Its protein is CASSQDGDQPQHF.

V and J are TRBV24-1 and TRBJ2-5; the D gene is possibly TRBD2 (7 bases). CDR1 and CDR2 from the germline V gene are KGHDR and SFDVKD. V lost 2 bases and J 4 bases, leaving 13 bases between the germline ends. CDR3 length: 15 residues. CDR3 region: CATSDSRGAGETQYF. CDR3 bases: TGTGCCACCAGTGATTCTCGGGGGGCGGGAGAGACCCAGTACTTC.

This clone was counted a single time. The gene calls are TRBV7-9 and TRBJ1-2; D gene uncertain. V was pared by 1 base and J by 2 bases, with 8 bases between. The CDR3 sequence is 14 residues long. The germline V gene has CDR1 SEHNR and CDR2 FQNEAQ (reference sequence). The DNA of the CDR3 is TGTGCCAGCAGCTTAGAAGTGAAAAACTATGGCTACACCTTC. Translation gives CASSLEVKNYGYTF.

CDR3 protein: CSVEDSGRGPGDTEAFF. CDR3 DNA: TGCAGCGTTGAGGATTCGGGGCGGGGGCCAGGAGACACTGAAGCTTTCTTT. The rearrangement links TRBV29-1 to TRBJ1-1, with a weak D call TRBD1 (6 bases). The CDR3 totals 17 residues. CDR1 SQVTM and CDR2 ANQGSEA come from the germline V gene. V was trimmed by 3 bases and J by 3 bases, leaving 23 bases between them.

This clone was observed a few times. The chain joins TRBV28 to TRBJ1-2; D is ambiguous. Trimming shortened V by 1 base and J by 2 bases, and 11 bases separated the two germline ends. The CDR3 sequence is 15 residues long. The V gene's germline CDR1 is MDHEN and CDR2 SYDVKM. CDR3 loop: CASSLLGYSNYGYTF. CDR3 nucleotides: TGTGCCAGCAGTTTATTAGGGTATTCGAACTATGGCTACACCTTC.

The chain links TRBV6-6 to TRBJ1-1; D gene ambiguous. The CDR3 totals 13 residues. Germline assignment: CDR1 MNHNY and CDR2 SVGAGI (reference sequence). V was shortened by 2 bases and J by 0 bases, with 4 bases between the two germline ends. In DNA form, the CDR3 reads TGTGCCAGCAGTTACCGGATGAACACTGAAGCTTTCTTT. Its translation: CASSYRMNTEAFF.

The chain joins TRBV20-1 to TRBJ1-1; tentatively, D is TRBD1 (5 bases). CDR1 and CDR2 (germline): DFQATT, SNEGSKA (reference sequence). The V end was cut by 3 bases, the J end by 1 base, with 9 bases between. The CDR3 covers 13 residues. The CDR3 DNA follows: TGCAGTGCTAGTCGACAGAGGAACACTGAAGCTTTCTTT. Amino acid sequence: CSASRQRNTEAFF.

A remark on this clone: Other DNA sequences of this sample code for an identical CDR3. The CDR3 loop reads CASSQDLGYYEQYF. CDR3 nucleotide sequence: TGCGCCAGCAGCCAAGATCTTGGATACTACGAGCAGTACTTC. The chain combines TRBV4-1 with TRBJ2-7; D call uncertain. CDR3 length: 14 residues. CDR1 is MGHRA and CDR2 is YSYEKL in the germline V gene. V dropped 0 bases and J dropped 3 bases, with 9 bases sitting between them.

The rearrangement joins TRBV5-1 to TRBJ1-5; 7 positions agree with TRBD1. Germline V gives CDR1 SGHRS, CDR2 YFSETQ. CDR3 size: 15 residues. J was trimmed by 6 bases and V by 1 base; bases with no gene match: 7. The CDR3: CASSLKGGSGQPQHF. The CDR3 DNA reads TGCGCCAGCAGCTTGAAAGGGGGCTCGGGTCAGCCCCAGCATTTT.

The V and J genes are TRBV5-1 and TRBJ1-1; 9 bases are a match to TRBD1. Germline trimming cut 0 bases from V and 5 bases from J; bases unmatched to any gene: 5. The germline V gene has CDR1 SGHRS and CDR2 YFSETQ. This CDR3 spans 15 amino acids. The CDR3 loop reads CASSLGQGVNTEAFF. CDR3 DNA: TGCGCCAGCAGCTTGGGACAGGGGGTTAATACTGAAGCTTTCTTT.

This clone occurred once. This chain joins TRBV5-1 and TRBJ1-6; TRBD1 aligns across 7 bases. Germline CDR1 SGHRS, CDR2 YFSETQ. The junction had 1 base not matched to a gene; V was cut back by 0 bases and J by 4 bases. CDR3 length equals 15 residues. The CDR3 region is CASSLAGQYNSPLHF. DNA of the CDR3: TGCGCCAGCAGCTTGGCGGGACAGTATAATTCACCCCTCCACTTT.

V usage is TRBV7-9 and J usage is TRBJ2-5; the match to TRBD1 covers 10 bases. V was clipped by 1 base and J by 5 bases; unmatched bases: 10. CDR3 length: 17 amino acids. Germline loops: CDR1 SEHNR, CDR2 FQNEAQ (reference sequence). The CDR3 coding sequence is TGTGCCAGCAGCTTAGGGGGAGACAGGGGGCTTCGGGAGACCCAGTACTTC. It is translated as CASSLGGDRGLRETQYF.

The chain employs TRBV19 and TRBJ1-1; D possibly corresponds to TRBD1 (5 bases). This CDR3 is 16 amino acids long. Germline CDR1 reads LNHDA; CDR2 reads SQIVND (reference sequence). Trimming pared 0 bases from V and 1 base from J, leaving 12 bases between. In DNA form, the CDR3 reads TGTGCCAGTAGTATAGATCTATGGAGGGGGAACACTGAAGCTTTCTTT. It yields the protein CASSIDLWRGNTEAFF.

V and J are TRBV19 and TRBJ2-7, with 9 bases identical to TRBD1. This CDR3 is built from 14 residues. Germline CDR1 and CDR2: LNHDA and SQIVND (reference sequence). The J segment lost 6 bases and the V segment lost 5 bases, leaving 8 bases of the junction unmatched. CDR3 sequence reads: CASSHRDRVAEQYF. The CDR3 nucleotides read TGTGCCAGTAGTCACCGGGACAGGGTGGCCGAGCAGTACTTC.

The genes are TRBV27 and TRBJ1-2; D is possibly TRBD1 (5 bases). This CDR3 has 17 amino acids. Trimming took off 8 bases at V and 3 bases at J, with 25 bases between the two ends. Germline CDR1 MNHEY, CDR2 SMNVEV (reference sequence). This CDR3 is CASDLGTGRFIDYGYTF. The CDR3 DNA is TGTGCCAGCGACTTGGGGACGGGACGTTTTATTGACTATGGCTACACCTTC.

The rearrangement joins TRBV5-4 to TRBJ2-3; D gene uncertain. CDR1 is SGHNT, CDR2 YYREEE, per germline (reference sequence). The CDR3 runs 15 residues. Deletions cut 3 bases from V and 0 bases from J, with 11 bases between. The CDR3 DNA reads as TGTGCCAGCAGCTATGGCTCGTCTAGCACAGATACGCAGTATTTT. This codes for CASSYGSSSTDTQYF.

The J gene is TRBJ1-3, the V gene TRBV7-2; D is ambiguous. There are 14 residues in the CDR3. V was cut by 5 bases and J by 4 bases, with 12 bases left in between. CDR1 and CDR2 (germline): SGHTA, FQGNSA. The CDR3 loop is CASSPRPGGNTIYF. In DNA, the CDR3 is TGTGCCAGCAGCCCCCGGCCAGGAGGAAACACCATATATTTT.

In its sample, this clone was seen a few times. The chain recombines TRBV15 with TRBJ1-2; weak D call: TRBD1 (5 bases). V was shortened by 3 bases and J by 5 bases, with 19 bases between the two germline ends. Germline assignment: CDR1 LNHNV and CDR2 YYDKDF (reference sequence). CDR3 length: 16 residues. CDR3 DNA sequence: TGTGCCACCAGCAGGGCTCCCCGGGACGGGGGGTATGGCTACACCTTC. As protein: CATSRAPRDGGYGYTF. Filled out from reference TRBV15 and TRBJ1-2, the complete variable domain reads DAMVIQNPRYQVTQFGKPVTLSCSQTLNHNVMYWYQQKSSQAPKLLFHYYDKDFNNEADTPDNFQSRRPNTSFCFLDIRSPGLGDTAMYLCATSRAPRDGGYGYTFGSGTRLTVV.

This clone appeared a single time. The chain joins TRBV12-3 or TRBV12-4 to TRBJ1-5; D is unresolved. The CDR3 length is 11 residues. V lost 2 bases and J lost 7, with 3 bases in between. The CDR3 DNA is TGTGCCAGCAGTTTAAAGCAGCCCCAGCATTTT. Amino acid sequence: CASSLKQPQHF.

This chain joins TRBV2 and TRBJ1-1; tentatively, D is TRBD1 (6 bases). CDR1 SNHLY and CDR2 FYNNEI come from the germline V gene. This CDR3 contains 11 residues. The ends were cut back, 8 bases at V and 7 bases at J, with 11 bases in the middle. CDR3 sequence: CASGGGNEAFF. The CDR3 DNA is TGTGCCAGCGGAGGGGGAAATGAAGCTTTCTTT.

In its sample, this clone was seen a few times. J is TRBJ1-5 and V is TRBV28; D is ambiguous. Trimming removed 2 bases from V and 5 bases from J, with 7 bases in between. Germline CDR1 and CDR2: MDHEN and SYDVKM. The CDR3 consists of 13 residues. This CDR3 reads CASSLMTDQPQHF. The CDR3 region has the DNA TGTGCCAGCAGTTTAATGACGGATCAGCCCCAGCATTTT.